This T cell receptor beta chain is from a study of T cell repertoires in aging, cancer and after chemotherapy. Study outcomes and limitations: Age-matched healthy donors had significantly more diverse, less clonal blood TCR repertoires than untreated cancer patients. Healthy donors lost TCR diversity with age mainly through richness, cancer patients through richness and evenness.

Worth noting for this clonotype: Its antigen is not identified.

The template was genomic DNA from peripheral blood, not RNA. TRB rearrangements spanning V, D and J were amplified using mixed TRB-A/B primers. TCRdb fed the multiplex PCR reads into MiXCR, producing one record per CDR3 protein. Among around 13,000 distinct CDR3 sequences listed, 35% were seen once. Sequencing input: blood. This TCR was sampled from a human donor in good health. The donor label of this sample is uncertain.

CDR3: CAWSRRLQETQYF. CDR3 nucleotide sequence: TGTGCCTGGAGTAGGAGACTCCAAGAGACCCAGTACTTC. V and J are TRBV30 and TRBJ2-5; the D is unclear. V lost 2 bases, J lost 1 base, and 8 bases lay in between. Germline V gene data show CDR1 as GTSNPN and CDR2 as SVGIG (reference sequence). The CDR3 has 13 amino acids. Looking up the rest from reference TRBV30 and TRBJ2-5 gives the full variable domain: SQTIHQWPATLVQPVGSPLSLECTVEGTSNPNLYWYRQAAGRGLQLLFYSVGIGQISSEVPQNLSASRPQDRQFILSSKKLLLSDSGFYLCAWSRRLQETQYFGPGTRLLVL.